This TCR beta chain was captured in a study of blood T cells in healthy people across ages. Germline V gives CDR1 SGHTA, CDR2 FQGNSA. Trimming shortened V by 6 bases and J by 0 bases, and 9 bases separated the two germline ends. The CDR3 sequence is 14 residues long. A second about 6 to 12 cycle PCR used barcoded and J-beta primers. MiXCR, applied by TCRdb to the 5' RACE reads, yields one record per CDR3 protein. The table has some 890,000 distinct CDR3 sequences, about 29% seen once. These data were also reused for a study on T cells of mothers and their children.

The V call is TRBV7-2, the J call TRBJ2-4; D gene ambiguous. The sequence was obtained from a woman in her thirties or forties in good health. The sequencing input was blood. The DNA for the CDR3 is TGTGCCAGCAGGGAGACGGTAGCCAAAAACATTCAGTACTTC. Translation: CASRETVAKNIQYF.